This T cell receptor beta chain was documented in a study of OX40 agonist ivuxolimab in advanced cancers. In the study overall: Among those enrolled, mean age was approximately 62 years (range about 23 to 90) and 70% to 85% were male.

Here immunoSEQ multiplex PCR was the method, and the copy in TCRdb shows in-frame clones only, minus some. The table shows about 96,000 clones, with approximately 84% occurring only once. Study-wide results and limits: At doses 0.1 to 3.0 mg/kg, CD4+ and CD8+ clones expanded.

Germline V gives CDR1 SEHNR, CDR2 FQNEAQ (reference sequence). V lost 5 bases and J lost 4, with 14 bases in between. This CDR3 contains 14 residues. For this clone: No antigen is known for it.

The V gene is TRBV7-9, the J gene TRBJ1-1; D might be TRBD1 (6 bases). The material was CD4+ or CD8+ T cells sorted from blood, obtained in a trial of the OX40 agonist ivuxolimab. The receptor's source is an adult with an advanced solid tumor such as melanoma, head and neck, liver or kidney cancer. The CDR3 spells CASSQDRLGTEAFF. As DNA, the CDR3 is TGTGCCAGCAGCCAAGACAGGCTTGGCACTGAAGCTTTCTTT.